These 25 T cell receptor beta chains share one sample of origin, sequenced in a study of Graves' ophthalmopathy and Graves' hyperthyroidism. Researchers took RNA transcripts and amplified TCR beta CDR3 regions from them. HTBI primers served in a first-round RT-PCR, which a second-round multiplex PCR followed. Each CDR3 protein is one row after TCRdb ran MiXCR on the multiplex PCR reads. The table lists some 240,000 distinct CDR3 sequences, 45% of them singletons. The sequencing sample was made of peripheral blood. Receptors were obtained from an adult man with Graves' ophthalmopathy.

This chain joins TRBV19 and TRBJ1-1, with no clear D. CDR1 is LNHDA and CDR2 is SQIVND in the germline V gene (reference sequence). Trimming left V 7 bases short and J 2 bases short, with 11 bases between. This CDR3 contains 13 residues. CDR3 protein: CASKEGANTEAFF. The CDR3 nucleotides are TGTGCCAGTAAGGAGGGAGCTAACACTGAAGCTTTCTTT.

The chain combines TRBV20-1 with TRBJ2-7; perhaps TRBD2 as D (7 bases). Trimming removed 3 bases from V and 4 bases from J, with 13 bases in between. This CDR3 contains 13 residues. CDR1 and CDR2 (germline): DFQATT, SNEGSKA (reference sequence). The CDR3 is CSARLGGPYEQYF. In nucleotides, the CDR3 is TGCAGTGCTAGGCTCGGGGGGCCTTACGAGCAGTACTTC.

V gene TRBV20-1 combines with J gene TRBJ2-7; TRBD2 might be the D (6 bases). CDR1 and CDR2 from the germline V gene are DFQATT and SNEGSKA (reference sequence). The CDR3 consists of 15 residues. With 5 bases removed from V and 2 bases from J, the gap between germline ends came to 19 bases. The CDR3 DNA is TGCAGTGCTCAAAGGAGGGCGGGCAGTCCCTACGAGCAGTACTTC. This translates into CSAQRRAGSPYEQYF.

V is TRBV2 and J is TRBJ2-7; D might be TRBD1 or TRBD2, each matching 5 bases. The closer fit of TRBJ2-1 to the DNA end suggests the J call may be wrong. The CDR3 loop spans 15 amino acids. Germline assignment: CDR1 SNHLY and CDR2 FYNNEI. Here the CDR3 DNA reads TGTGCCAGCAGTGATACCGGGGCCTCCTACAATGAGCAGTTCTTC. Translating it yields CASSDTGASYNEQFF.

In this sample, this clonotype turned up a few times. CDR3 sequence (DNA): TGTGCCAGCAGCCTCACTAGCCCACGCACCGGGGAGCTGTTTTTT. Translating gives CASSLTSPRTGELFF. The chain recombines TRBV5-5 with TRBJ2-2; tentative D call: TRBD2 (6 bases). Per germline, CDR1 SGHKS and CDR2 YYEKEE (reference sequence). V was cut by 4 bases and J by 4 bases, with 14 bases left in between. The CDR3 is made up of 15 amino acids.

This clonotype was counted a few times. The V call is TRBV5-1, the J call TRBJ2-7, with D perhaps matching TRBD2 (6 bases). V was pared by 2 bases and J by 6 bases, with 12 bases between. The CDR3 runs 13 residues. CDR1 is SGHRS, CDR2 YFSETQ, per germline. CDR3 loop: CASSLVVGGEQYF. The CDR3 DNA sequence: TGCGCCAGCAGCTTAGTCGTCGGGGGCGAGCAGTACTTC.

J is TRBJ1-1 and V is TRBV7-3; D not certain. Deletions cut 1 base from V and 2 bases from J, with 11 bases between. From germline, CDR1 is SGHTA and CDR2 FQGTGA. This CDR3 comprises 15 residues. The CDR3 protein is CASSLRVGLNTEAFF. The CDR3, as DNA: TGTGCCAGCAGCTTAAGGGTCGGGCTCAACACTGAAGCTTTCTTT.

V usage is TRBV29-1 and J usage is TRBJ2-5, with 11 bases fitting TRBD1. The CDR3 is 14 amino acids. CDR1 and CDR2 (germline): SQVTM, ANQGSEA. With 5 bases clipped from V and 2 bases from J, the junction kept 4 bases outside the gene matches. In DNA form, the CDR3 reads TGCAGCGTTCAAGGGGACAGGGGGCAAGAGACCCAGTACTTC. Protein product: CSVQGDRGQETQYF.

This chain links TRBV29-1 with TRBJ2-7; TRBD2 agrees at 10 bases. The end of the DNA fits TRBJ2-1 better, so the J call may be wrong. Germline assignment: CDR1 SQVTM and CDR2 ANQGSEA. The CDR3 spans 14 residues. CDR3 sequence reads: CSGRYTSGTNEQFF. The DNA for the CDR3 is TGCAGCGGACGTTATACTAGCGGGACCAATGAGCAGTTCTTC.

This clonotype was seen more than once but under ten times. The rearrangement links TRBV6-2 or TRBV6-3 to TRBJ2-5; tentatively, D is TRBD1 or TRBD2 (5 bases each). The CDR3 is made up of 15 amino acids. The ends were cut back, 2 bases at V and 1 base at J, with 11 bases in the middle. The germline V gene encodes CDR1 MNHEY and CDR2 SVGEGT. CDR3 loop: CASSYAGTTQETQYF. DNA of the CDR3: TGTGCCAGCAGTTACGCCGGGACCACCCAAGAGACCCAGTACTTC.

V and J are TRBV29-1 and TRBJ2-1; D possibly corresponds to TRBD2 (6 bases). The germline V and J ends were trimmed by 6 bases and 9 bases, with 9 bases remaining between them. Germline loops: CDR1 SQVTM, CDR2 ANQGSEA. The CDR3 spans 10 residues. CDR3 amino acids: CSVGDSEQFF. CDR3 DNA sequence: TGCAGCGTGGGGGACTCTGAGCAGTTCTTC.

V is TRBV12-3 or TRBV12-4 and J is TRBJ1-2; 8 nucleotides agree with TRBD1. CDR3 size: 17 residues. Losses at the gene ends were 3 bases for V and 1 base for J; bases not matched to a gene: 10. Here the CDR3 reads CASSFLGQGRGNYGYTF. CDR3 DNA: TGTGCCAGCAGTTTCCTAGGACAGGGTCGTGGTAACTATGGCTACACCTTC.

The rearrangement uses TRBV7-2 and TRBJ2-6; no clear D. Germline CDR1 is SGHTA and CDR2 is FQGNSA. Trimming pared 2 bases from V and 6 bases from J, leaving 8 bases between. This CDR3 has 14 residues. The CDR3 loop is CASSLTDEANVLTF. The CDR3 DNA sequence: TGTGCCAGCAGCTTAACTGATGAGGCCAACGTCCTGACTTTC. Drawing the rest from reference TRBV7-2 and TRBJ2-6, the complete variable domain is GAGVSQSPSNKVTEKGKDVELRCDPISGHTALYWYRQSLGQGLEFLIYFQGNSAPDKSGLPSDRFSAERTGGSVSTLTIQRTQQEDSAVYLCASSLTDEANVLTFGAGSRLTVL.

The CDR3, as DNA: TGTGCCAGCAGCGCGCGCCCCAGCCTACTCTCCTACGAGCAGTACTTC. Protein sequence: CASSARPSLLSYEQYF. The J gene is TRBJ2-7, the V gene TRBV5-8; the D is unclear. V was clipped by 4 bases and J by 0 bases, with 17 bases between them. Germline CDR1 SGHTS, CDR2 YDEGEE. This CDR3 region has 16 residues.

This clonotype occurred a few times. The CDR3, as DNA: TGTGCCAGCAGCCGGGGGGTAGCGGCCAACGAGCAGTACTTC. It is translated as CASSRGVAANEQYF. The V gene is TRBV7-8, the J gene TRBJ2-7; 7 bases are shared with TRBD2. The junction had 9 bases not matched to a gene; V was cut back by 5 bases and J by 5 bases. This CDR3 region has 14 residues. Germline lookup yields CDR1 SGHVS and CDR2 FQNEAQ.

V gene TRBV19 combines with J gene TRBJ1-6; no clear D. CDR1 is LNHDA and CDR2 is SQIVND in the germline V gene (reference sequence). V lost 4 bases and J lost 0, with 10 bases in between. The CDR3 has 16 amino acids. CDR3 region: CASSTLQSSYNSPLHF. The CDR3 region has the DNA TGTGCCAGTAGTACATTACAGAGCTCCTATAATTCACCCCTCCACTTT.

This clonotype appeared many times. This CDR3 reads CASGPTAYEQYF. The DNA for the CDR3 is TGTGCCAGCGGCCCAACAGCCTACGAGCAGTACTTC. The chain links TRBV12-3 or TRBV12-4 to TRBJ2-7, with unresolved D. V was trimmed by 8 bases and J by 2 bases, leaving 10 bases between them. The CDR3 is 12 residues long.

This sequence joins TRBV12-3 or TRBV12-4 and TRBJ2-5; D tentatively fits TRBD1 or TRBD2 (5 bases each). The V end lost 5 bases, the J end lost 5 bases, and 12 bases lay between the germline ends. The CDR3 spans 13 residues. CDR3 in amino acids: CASSRGPAETQYF. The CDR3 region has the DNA TGTGCCAGCAGTCGGGGCCCCGCCGAGACCCAGTACTTC.

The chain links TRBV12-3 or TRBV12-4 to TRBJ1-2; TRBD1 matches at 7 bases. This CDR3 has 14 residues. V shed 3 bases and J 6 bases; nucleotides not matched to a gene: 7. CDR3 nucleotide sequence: TGTGCCAGCAGTTTTCATCGGGACAGAGATGGCTACACCTTC. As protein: CASSFHRDRDGYTF.

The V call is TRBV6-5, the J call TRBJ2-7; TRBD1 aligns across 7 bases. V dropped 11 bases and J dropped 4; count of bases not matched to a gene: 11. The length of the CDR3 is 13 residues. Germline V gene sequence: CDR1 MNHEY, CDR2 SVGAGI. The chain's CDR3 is CAVTDRQNYEQYF. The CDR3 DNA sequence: TGTGCCGTGACGGACAGGCAAAATTACGAGCAGTACTTC.

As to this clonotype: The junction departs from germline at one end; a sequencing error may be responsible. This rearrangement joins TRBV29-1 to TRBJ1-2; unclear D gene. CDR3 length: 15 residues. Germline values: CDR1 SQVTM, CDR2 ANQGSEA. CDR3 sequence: CNVEDPAQLNYGYTF. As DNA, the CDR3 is TGCAACGTTGAAGATCCCGCGCAACTTAACTATGGCTACACCTTC.

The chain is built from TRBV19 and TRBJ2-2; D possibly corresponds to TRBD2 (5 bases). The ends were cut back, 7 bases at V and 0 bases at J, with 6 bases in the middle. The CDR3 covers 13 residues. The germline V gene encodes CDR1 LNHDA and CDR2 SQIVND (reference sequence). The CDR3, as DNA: TGTGCCAGTAAGGAGGCGAACACCGGGGAGCTGTTTTTT. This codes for CASKEANTGELFF. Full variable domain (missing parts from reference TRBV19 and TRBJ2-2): DGGITQSPKYLFRKEGQNVTLSCEQNLNHDAMYWYRQDPGQGLRLIYYSQIVNDFQKGDIAEGYSVSREKKESFPLTVTSAQKNPTAFYLCASKEANTGELFFGEGSRLTVL.

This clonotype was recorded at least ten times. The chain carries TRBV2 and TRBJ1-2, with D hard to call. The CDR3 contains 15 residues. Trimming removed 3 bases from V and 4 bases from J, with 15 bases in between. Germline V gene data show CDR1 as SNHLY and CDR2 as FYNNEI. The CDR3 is CASSEAGDGFYGYTF. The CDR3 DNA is TGTGCCAGCAGTGAGGCTGGGGATGGCTTCTATGGCTACACCTTC.

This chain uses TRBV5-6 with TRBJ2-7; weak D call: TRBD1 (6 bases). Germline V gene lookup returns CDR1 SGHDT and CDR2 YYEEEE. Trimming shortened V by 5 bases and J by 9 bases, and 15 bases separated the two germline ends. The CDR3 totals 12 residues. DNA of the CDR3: TGTGCCAGCAGTGCTACAGGGCCTACGCAGTACTTC. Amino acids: CASSATGPTQYF.

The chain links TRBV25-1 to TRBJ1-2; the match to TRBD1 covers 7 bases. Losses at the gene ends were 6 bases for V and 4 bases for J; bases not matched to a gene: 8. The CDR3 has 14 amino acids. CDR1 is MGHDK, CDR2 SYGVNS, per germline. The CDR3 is CASSLGDSLYGYTF. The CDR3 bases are TGTGCCAGCAGCTTAGGGGACAGCCTCTATGGCTACACCTTC.